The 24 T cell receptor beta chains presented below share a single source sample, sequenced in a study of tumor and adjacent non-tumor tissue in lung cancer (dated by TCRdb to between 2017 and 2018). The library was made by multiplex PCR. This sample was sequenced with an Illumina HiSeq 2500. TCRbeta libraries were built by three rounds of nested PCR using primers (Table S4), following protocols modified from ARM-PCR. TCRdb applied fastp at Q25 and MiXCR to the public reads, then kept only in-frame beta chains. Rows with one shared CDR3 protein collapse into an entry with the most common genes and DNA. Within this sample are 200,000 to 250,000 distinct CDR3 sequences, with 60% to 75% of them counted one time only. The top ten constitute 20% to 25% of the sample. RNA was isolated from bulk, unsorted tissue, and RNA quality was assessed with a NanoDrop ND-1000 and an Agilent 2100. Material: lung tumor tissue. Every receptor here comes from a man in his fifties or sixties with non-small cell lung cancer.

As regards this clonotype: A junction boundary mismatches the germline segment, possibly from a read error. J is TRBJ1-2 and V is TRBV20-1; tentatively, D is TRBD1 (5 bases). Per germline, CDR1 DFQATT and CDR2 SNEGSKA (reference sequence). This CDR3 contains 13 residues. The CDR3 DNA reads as TGCAGTGCACAGCCGGGACTGCTCTATGTCTACACCTTC. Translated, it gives CSAQPGLLYVYTF.

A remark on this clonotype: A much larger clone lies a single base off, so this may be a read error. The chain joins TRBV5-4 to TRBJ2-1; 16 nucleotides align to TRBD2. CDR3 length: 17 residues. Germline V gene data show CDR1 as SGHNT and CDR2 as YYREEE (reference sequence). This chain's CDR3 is CASTRGLAGGSYNEQLF. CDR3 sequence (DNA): TGTGCCAGCACCCGGGGACTAGCGGGAGGGTCCTACAATGAGCAGTTATTC.

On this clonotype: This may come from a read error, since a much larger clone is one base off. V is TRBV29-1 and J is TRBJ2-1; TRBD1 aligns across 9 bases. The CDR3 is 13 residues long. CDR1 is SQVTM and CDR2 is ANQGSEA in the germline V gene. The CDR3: CSVVRQGGTEQLF. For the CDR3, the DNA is TGCAGCGTTGTGAGACAGGGGGGTACTGAGCAGTTATTC.

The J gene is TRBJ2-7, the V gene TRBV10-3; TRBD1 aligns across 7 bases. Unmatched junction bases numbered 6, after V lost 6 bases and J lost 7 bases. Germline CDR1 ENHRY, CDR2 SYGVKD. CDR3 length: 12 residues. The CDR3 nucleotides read TGTGCCATCAGAGATTCGGGACAGGAGCAGTACTTC. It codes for CAIRDSGQEQYF.

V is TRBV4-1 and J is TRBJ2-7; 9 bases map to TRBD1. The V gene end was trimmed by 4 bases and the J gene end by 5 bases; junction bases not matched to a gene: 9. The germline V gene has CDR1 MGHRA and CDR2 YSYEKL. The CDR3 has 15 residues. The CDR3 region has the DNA TGCGCCAGCAGCCTTGTGCCAACAGGGGGCAACGAGCAGTACTTC. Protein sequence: CASSLVPTGGNEQYF.

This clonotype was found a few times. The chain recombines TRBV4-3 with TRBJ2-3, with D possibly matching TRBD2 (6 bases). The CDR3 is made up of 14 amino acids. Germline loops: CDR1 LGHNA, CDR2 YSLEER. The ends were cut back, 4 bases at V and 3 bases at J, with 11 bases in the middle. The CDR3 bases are TGCGCCAGCAGCCTTGGGACTTGGACAGATACGCAGTATTTT. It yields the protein CASSLGTWTDTQYF.

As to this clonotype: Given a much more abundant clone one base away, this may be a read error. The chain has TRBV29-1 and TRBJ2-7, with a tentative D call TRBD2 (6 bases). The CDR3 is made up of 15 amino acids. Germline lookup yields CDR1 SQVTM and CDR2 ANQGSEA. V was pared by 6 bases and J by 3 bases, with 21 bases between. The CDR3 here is CSVPGLAWGRYEQYF. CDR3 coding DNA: TGCAGCGTCCCCGGCCTAGCGTGGGGCCGCTACGAGCAGTACTTC.

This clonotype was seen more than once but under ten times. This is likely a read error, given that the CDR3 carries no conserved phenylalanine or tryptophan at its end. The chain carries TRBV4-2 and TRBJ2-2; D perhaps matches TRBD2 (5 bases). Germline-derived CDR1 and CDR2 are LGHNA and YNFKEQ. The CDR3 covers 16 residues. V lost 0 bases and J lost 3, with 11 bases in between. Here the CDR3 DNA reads TGTGCCAGCAGCCAAGATCTGAGGGCCGACACCGGGGAGCTGTTTTCT. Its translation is CASSQDLRADTGELFS.

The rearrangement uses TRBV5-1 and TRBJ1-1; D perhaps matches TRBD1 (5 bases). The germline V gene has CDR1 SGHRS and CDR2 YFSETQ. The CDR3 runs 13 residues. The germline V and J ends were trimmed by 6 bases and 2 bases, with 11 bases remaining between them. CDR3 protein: CASNTGANTEAFF. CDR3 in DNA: TGCGCCAGCAACACCGGGGCAAACACTGAAGCTTTCTTT.

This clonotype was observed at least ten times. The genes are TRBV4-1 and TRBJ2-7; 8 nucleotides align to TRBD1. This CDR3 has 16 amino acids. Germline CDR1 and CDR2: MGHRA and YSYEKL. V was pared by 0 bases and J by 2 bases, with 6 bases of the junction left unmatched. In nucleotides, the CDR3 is TGCGCCAGCAGCCAAGATGGTTCGGACAGGGCCTACGAGCAGTACTTC. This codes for CASSQDGSDRAYEQYF.

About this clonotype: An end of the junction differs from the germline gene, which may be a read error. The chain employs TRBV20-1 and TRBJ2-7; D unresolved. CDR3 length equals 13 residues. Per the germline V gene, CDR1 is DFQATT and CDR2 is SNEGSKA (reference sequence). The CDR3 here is CSARDASIPELYF. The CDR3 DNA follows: TGCAGTGCTAGAGACGCCAGCATCCCCGAGCTGTACTTC.

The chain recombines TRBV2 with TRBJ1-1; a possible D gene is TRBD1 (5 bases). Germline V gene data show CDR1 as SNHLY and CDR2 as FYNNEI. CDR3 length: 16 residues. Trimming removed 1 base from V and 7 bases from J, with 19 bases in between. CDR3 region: CASSEESFGGSGEAFF. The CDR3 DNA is TGTGCCAGCAGTGAAGAAAGTTTTGGGGGGAGTGGTGAAGCTTTCTTT.

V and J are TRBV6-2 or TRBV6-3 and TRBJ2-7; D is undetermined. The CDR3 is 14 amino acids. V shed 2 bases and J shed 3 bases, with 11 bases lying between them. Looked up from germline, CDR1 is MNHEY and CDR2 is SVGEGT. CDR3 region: CASSYGSENYEQYF. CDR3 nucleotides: TGTGCCAGCAGTTACGGTAGTGAGAACTACGAGCAGTACTTC.

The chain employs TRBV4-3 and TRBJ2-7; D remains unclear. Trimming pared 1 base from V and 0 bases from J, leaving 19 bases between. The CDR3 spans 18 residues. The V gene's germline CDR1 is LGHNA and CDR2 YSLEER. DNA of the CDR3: TGCGCCAGCAGCCAAGCGTCCTCCCTCGGCTATTCCTCCTACGAGCAGTACTTC. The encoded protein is CASSQASSLGYSSYEQYF.

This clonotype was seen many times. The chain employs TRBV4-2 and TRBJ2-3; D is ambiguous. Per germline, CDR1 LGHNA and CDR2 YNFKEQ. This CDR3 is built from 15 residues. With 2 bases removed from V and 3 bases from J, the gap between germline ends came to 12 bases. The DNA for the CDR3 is TGTGCCAGCAGCCAATACAATAGCCCGACAGATACGCAGTATTTT. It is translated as CASSQYNSPTDTQYF.

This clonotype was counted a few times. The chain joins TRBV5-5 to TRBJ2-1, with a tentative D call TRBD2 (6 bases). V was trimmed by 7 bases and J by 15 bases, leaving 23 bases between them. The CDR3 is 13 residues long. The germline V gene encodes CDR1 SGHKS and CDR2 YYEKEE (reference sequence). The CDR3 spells CASSLPRGGIPFF. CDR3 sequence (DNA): TGTGCCAGCTCCCTTCCGAGGGGCGGGATCCCGTTCTTC.

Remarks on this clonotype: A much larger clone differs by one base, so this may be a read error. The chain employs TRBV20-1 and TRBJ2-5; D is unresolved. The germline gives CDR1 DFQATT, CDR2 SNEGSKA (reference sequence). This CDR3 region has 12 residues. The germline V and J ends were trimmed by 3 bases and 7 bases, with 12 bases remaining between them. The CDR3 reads CSARTWPGTQYF. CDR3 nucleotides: TGCAGTGCTAGGACATGGCCGGGGACCCAGTACTTC.

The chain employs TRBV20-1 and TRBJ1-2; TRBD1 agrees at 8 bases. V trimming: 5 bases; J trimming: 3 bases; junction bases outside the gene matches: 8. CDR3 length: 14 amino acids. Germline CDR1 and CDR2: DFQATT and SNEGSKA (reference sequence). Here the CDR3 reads CSAARGRMDYGYTF. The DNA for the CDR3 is TGCAGTGCTGCCAGGGGGCGTATGGACTATGGCTACACCTTC.

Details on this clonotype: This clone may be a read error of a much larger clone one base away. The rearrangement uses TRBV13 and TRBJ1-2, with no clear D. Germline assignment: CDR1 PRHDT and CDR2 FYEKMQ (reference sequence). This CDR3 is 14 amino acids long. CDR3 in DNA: TGTGTCAGCAGCTTCTCAGGCGGGGACTATGGCTACACCTTC. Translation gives CVSSFSGGDYGYTF.

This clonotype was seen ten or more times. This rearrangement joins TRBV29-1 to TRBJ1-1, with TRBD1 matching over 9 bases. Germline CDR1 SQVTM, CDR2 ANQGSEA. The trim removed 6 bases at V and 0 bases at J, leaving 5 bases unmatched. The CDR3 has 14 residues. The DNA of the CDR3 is TGCAGCGTGCGCACAGGGGGCGTGAACACTGAAGCTTTCTTT. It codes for CSVRTGGVNTEAFF. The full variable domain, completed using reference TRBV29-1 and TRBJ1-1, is SAVISQKPSRDICQRGTSLTIQCQVDSQVTMMFWYRQQPGQSLTLIATANQGSEATYESGFVIDKFPISRPNLTFSTLTVSNMSPEDSSIYLCSVRTGGVNTEAFFGQGTRLTVV.

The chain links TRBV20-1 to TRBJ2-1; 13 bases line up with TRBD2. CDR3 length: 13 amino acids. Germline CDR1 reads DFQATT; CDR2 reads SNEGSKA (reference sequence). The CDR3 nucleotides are TGCAACGGGACTAGCGGGAATTACAATGAGCAGTTCTTC. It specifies CNGTSGNYNEQFF.

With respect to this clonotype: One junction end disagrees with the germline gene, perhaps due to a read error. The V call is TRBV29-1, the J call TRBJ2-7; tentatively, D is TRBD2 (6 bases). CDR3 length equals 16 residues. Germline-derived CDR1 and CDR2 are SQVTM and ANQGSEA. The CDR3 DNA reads TGCAGCGTTGAACTCGGGAGTCCCGGTAGTGCTTCCGAGCAGTGCTTC. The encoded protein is CSVELGSPGSASEQCF.

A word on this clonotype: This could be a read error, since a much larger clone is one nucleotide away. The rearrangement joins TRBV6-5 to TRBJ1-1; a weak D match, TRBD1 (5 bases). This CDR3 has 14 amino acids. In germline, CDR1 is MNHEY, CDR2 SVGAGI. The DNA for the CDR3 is TGTGCCATCAGTCGGCCAGGGAGAATCACTGAAGCTTTCTTT. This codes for CAISRPGRITEAFF.

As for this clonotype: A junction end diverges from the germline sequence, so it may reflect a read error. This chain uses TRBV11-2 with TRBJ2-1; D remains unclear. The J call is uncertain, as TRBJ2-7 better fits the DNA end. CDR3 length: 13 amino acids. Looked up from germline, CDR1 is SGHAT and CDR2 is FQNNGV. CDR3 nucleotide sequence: TGTGCCAGCAGATTAGAGTGCTACAATGAGCAGTACTTC. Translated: CASRLECYNEQYF.